This T cell receptor beta chain was identified in a study of cytomegalovirus exposure and HLA in healthy donors. About the research overall: There were some 410 genotyped donors. Of these, roughly 86% fell in the genetic ancestry cluster associated with self-reported Caucasian donors.

With V trimmed by 3 bases and J by 16 bases, 6 bases remained unmatched. The CDR3 totals 12 residues. The germline CDR1 and CDR2 sequences are SNHLY and FYNNEI. This clone was detected only once. The PCR ran on 60 Vbeta and 13 Jbeta primers. Using immunoSEQ multiplex PCR, the repertoire was profiled, and TCRdb retains in-frame clones only, with some absent. The table includes roughly 130,000 clones, 80% detected once. The source material was PBMCs. This TCR came from a man under 40 in good health and CMV-seronegative. V usage is TRBV2 and J usage is TRBJ2-1; 10 bases line up with TRBD2. The CDR3, as DNA: TGTGCCAGCAGTGACTATAGCGGGAGGAAATTCTTC. Translated: CASSDYSGRKFF. Together with reference TRBV2 and TRBJ2-1, the CDR3 gives the full variable domain: EPEVTQTPSHQVTQMGQEVILRCVPISNHLYFYWYRQILGQKVEFLVSFYNNEISEKSEIFDDQFSVERPDGSNFTLKIRSTKLEDSAMYFCASSDYSGRKFFGPGTRLTVL.